The 2 T cell receptor beta chains reported below all come from one sample, sequenced in a study of PD-1 blockade in classical Hodgkin lymphoma. Here immunoSEQ multiplex PCR was the method, and the copy in TCRdb shows in-frame clones only, minus some. The table lists about 36,000 clones, 69% of them singletons. Every one of the patients relapsed after autologous stem cell transplantation (brentuximab vedotin exposure was variable). The source was peripheral blood mononuclear cells (PBMCs), collected before the second cycle of nivolumab. The source is a human donor with classical Hodgkin lymphoma.

V usage is TRBV6-1 and J usage is TRBJ1-1; possibly TRBD1 for D (6 bases). Trimming removed 4 bases at V and 4 bases at J, with 16 bases between. The CDR3 runs 15 residues. The V gene's germline CDR1 is MNHNS and CDR2 SASEGT. DNA for the CDR3: TGTGCCAGCAGTGGGCAACAGGGTATTAGCACTGAAGCTTTCTTT. It encodes CASSGQQGISTEAFF.

This clone was found a few times. This chain joins TRBV7-3 and TRBJ1-4; no clear D gene. Germline V gene lookup returns CDR1 SGHTA and CDR2 FQGTGA. V lost 4 bases and J lost 5, with 11 bases in between. This CDR3 comprises 14 residues. CDR3: CASSWRVLNEKLFF. The CDR3 nucleotides are TGTGCCAGCAGCTGGAGGGTCTTAAATGAAAAACTGTTTTTT.